This T cell receptor (beta chain) comes out of a study of identifying expanded T cells in peripheral blood. Only in-frame clones appear in the TCRdb table, and some are missing; sequencing was by immunoSEQ multiplex PCR. The data hold some 81,000 clones, with roughly 86% observed a single time. Study results and caveats: Clone count variance between roughly 2-week samples rose with total template count. Differentially abundant clones: around 1.2 between replicates, around 17 at approximately 14 days, less than 20 at four.

Comments on this clone: Its target is not known.

During the collection period, no donor immune events like infections were recorded. Germline values: CDR1 SGHVS, CDR2 FQNEAQ. V shed 6 bases and J 4 bases; nucleotides not matched to a gene: 5. The CDR3 loop spans 14 amino acids. The sequenced sample was blood. The chain links TRBV7-8 to TRBJ2-2, with TRBD2 matching over 7 bases. The TCR was taken from a person aged 18-69 years in good health. The CDR3 DNA follows: TGTGCCAGCAGGGGAGGGCCAGGCACCGGGGAGCTGTTTTTT. Translation gives CASRGGPGTGELFF.